Given below is one TCR beta chain in context. The antigen is unknown. The data are from a study of T cell responses to AZD1222 COVID-19 vaccine. V lost 3 bases and J 2 bases, leaving 7 bases between the germline ends. CDR3 length equals 13 residues. Data came from immunoSEQ multiplex PCR; TCRdb stores just in-frame clones and leaves some out. There are about 180,000 clones in the sample; around 90% occur only once, and 1.9% lies in the top ten. Findings of the study overall: Donors, mostly white British, included more females; clonal diversity was possibly underestimated. Vaccination with two AZD1222 doses was followed by a rise in Spike-specific TCR breadth and depth.

The sequence was obtained from an adult who received the AZD1222 COVID-19 vaccine. The starting material was peripheral blood, obtained 28 days after the second AZD1222 dose. The chain has TRBV12-3 or TRBV12-4 and TRBJ1-1; D is ambiguous. CDR3 sequence: CASSLQSNTEAFF. The CDR3 bases are TGTGCCAGCAGTTTGCAGAGCAACACTGAAGCTTTCTTT.